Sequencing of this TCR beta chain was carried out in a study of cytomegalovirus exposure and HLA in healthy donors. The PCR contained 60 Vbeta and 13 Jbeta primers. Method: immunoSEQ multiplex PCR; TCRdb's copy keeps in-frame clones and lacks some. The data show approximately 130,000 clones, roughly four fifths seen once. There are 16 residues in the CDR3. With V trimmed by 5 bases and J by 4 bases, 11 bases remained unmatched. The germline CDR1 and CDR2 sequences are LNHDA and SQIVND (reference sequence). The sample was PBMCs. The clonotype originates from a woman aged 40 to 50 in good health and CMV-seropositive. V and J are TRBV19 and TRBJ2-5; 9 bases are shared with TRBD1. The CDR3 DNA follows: TGTGCCAGTAGTTCTTCTTCGGGACAGGGAGGAGAGACCCAGTACTTC. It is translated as CASSSSSGQGGETQYF.